The sequence of this T cell receptor (beta chain) was determined in a study of T cell responses to AZD1222 COVID-19 vaccine. CDR3 size: 10 residues. Trimming cost V 5 bases and J 8 bases, with 7 bases left between them. Germline V gives CDR1 SGDLS, CDR2 YYNGEE. Only in-frame clones appear in the TCRdb table, and some are missing; sequencing was by immunoSEQ multiplex PCR. The table records around 110,000 clones, roughly 88% of them present only once. General observations from the study: Repertoire collection took place solely once the T cell response had peaked.

With regard to this clone: Its antigen remains unknown.

Sequenced material: peripheral blood, taken on day 0 of MenACWY control vaccination. This clonotype was obtained from an adult in good health. The chain couples TRBV9 to TRBJ1-2; no firm D call. The CDR3 DNA sequence: TGTGCCAGCAGGGGATTAGGCTACACCTTC. Translated, it gives CASRGLGYTF.